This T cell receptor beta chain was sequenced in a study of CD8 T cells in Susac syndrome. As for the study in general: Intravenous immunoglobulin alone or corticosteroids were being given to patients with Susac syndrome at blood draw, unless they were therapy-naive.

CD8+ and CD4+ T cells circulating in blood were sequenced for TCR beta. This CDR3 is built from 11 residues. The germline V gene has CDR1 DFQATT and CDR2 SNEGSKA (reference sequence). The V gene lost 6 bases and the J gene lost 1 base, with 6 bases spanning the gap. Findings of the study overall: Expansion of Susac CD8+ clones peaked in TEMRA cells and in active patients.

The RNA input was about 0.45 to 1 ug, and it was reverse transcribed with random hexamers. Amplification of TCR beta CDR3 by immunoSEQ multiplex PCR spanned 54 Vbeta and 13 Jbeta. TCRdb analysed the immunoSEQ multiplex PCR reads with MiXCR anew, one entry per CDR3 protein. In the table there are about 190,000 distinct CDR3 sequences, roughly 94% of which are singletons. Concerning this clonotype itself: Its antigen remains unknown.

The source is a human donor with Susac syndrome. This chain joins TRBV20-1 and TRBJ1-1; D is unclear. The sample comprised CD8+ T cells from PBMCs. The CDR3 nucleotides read TGCAGTGCGGTAGAGAACACTGAAGCTTTCTTT. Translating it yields CSAVENTEAFF.